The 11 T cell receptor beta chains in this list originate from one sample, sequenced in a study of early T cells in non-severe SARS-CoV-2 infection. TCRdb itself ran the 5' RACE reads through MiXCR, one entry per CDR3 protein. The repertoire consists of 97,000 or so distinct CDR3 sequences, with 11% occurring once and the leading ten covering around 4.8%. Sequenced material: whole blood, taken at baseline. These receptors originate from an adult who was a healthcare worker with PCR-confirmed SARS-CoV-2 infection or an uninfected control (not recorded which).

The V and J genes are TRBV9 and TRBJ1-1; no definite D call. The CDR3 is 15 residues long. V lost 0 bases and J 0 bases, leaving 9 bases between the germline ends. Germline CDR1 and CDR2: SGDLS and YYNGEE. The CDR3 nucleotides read TGTGCCAGCAGCGTAGAACCCAGCATGAACACTGAAGCTTTCTTT. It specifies CASSVEPSMNTEAFF.

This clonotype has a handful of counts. In nucleotides, the CDR3 is TGCAGTGCTAGCGATTTGACAGGCTCTGGAAACACCATATATTTT. This sequence encodes CSASDLTGSGNTIYF. The chain links TRBV20-1 to TRBJ1-3; TRBD1 might be the D (6 bases). V lost 3 bases and J 0 bases, leaving 12 bases between the germline ends. This CDR3 spans 15 amino acids. Germline V lookup: CDR1 DFQATT, CDR2 SNEGSKA (reference sequence).

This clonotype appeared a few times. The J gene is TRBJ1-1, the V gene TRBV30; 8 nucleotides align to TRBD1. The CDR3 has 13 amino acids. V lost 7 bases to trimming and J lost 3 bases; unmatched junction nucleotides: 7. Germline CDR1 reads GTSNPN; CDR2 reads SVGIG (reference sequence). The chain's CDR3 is CASRGRGDTEAFF. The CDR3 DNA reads TGTGCCTCCAGGGGGCGCGGGGACACTGAAGCTTTCTTT.

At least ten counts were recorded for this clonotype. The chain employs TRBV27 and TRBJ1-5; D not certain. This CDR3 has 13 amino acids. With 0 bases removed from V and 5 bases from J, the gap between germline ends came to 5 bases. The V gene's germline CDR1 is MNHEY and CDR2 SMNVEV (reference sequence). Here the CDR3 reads CASSLSNHQPQHF. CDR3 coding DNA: TGTGCCAGCAGTTTATCGAATCATCAGCCCCAGCATTTT.

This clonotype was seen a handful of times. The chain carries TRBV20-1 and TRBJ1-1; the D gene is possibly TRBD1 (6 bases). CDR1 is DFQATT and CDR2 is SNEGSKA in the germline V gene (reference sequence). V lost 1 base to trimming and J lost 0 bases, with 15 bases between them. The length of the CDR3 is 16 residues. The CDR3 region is CSARGVQGIVNTEAFF. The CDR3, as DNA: TGCAGTGCTAGAGGTGTCCAGGGGATTGTGAACACTGAAGCTTTCTTT.

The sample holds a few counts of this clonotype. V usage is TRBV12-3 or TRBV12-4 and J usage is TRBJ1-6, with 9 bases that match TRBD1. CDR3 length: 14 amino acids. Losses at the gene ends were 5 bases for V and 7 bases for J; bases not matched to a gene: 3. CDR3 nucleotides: TGTGCCAGCAGTACCACAGGGGGCAATTCACCCCTCCACTTT. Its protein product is CASSTTGGNSPLHF.

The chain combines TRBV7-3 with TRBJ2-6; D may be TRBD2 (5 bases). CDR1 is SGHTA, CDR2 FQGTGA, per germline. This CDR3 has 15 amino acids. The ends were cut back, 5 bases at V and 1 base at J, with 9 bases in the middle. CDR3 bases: TGTGCCAGCAGCCCACGGGAATCTGGGGCCAACGTCCTGACTTTC. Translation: CASSPRESGANVLTF.

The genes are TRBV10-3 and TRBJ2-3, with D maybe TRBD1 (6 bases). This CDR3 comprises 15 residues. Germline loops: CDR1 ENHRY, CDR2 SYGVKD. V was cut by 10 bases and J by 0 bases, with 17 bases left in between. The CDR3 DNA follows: TGTGCCACGATGAAGAGACAGGAAAGCACAGATACGCAGTATTTT. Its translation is CATMKRQESTDTQYF.

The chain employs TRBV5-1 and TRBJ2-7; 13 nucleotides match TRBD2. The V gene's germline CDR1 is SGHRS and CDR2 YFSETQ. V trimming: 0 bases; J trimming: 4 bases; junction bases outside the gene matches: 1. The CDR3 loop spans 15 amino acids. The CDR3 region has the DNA TGCGCCAGCAGCTTGGGGACTAGCGGGAGATACGAGCAGTACTTC. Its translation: CASSLGTSGRYEQYF.

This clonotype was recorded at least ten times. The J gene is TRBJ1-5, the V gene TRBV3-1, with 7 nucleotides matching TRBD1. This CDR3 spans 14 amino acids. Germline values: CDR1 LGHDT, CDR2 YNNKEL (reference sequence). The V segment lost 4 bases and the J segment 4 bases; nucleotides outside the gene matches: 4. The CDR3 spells CASSLGTANQPQHF. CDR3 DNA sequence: TGTGCCAGCAGCCTGGGGACAGCAAATCAGCCCCAGCATTTT. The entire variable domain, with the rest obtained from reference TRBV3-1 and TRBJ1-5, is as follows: DTAVSQTPKYLVTQMGNDKSIKCEQNLGHDTMYWYKQDSKKFLKIMFSYNNKELIINETVPNRFSPKSPDKAHLNLHINSLELGDSAVYFCASSLGTANQPQHFGDGTRLSIL.

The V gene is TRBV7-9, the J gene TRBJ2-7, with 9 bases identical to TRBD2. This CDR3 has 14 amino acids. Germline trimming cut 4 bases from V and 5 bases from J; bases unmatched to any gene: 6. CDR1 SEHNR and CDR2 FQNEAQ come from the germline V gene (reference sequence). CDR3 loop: CASSSWREGDEQYF. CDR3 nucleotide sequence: TGTGCCAGCAGCTCGTGGCGGGAGGGCGACGAGCAGTACTTC.